The clone carrying this T cell receptor (beta chain) showed up many times. What it binds is unknown. This sample stems from a study of T cell repertoires in cytomegalovirus infection. There are 14 residues in the CDR3. With 4 bases removed from V and 4 bases from J, the gap between germline ends came to 13 bases. Germline CDR1 and CDR2: SGHTA and FQGNSA. TCRdb reprocessed the reads with MiXCR, giving one entry per CDR3 protein. The table shows 55,000 to 85,000 distinct CDR3 sequences, with over 3.5% occurring only once. Study-wide results and limits: In two of eight donors, the top clonotype was HLA-C-restricted CMV-specific.

Sequenced input: PBMCs. This clonotype was sampled from a human donor in good health (CMV status not recorded). Some clones in this sample may be carry-over from other donors' samples. This chain links TRBV7-2 with TRBJ2-5; D is unclear. CDR3 DNA sequence: TGTGCCAGCAGCTCCCGGATAGTAGGAGAGACCCAGTACTTC. This gives the protein CASSSRIVGETQYF.